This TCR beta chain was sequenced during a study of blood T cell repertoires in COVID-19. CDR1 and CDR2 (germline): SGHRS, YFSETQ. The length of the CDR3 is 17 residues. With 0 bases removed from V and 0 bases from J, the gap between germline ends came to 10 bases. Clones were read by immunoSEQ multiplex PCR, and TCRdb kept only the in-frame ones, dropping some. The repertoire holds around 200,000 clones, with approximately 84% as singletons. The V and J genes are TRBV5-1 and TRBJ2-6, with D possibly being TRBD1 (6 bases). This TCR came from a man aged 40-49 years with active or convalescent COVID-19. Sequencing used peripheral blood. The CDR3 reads CASSLEGQFSGANVLTF. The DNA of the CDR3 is TGCGCCAGCAGCTTGGAAGGACAGTTCTCTGGGGCCAACGTCCTGACTTTC.